These T cell receptor beta chains were read from a single sample in a study of cytomegalovirus exposure and HLA in healthy donors. Profiling relied on immunoSEQ multiplex PCR, and the TCRdb table lists in-frame clones only, not all of them. The sample features 100,000 to 150,000 clones, with approximately 1.7% in its top ten. Material: PBMCs. These receptors all come from a woman in her 40s in good health and CMV-seropositive. Each CDR3 is given with its conserved first and last residue. The order of the fields is D gene, V gene, J gene, CDR3 protein, CDR3 DNA. D genes are given only for firm matches.

.,TRBV10-3,TRBJ2-7,CAISGPGTDYEQYF,TGTGCCATCAGTGGCCCCGGCACAGACTACGAGCAGTACTTC
TRBD2,TRBV27,TRBJ2-7,CASSRTGGGRTGGYEQYF,TGTGCCAGCAGTCGGACCGGCGGGGGGAGGACTGGTGGTTACGAGCAGTACTTC
TRBD2,TRBV14,TRBJ2-7,CASSQEYGTSGRASYEQYF,TGTGCCAGCAGCCAAGAATACGGGACTAGCGGGCGGGCTTCCTACGAGCAGTACTTC
.,TRBV6-5,TRBJ2-7,CASSYSTYYSYEQYF,TGTGCCAGCAGTTACTCGACTTACTACTCCTACGAGCAGTACTTC
.,TRBV19,TRBJ2-1,CASTMSRDMSSYNEQFF,TGTGCCAGTACCATGTCAAGAGACATGAGCTCCTACAATGAGCAGTTCTTC
TRBD2,TRBV19,TRBJ2-1,CASRREGHNEQFF,TGTGCCAGTCGGCGGGAGGGCCACAATGAGCAGTTCTTC
.,TRBV6-5,TRBJ2-5,CASSYFGGAGETQYF,TGTGCCAGCAGTTACTTTGGGGGGGCAGGGGAGACCCAGTACTTC
.,TRBV4-1,TRBJ2-7,CASSQDRYRANELSYEQYF,TGCGCCAGCAGCCAAGATCGGTACAGGGCGAACGAGCTCTCCTACGAGCAGTACTTC
TRBD2,TRBV7-2,TRBJ2-7,CASSLGLAEYYEQYF,TGTGCCAGCAGCTTAGGACTAGCGGAATACTACGAGCAGTACTTC
.,TRBV5-6,TRBJ1-3,CASSLKSPGGNTIYF,TGTGCCAGCAGCTTGAAAAGCCCTGGTGGAAACACCATATATTTT
.,TRBV29-1,TRBJ2-1,CSAARGNEQFF,TGCAGCGCGGCTCGGGGCAATGAGCAGTTCTTC
.,TRBV4-1,TRBJ2-7,CASSQEFRAYEQYF,TGCGCCAGCAGCCAAGAGTTCAGGGCCTACGAGCAGTACTTC
.,TRBV7-2,TRBJ2-7,CASSPPWDGGSYEQYF,TGTGCCAGCAGCCCCCCCTGGGACGGGGGCTCCTACGAGCAGTACTTC
TRBD2,TRBV28,TRBJ2-7,CASRLTSGSSYEQYF,TGTGCCAGCAGATTGACTAGCGGGAGTTCCTACGAGCAGTACTTC
TRBD1,TRBV7-3,TRBJ1-3,CASSAVGQGGGNTIYF,TGTGCCAGCAGCGCTGTGGGACAGGGGGGAGGAAACACCATATATTTT